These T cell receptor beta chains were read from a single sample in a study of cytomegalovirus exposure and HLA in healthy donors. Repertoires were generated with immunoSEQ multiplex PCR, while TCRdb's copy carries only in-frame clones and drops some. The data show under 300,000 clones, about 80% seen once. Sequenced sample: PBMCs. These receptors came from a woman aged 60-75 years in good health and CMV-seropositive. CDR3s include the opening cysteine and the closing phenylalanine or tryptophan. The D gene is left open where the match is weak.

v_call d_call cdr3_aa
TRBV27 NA CASSLTRGGELFF
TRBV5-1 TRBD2 CASSQRAGSGNEQFF
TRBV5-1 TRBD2 CASSFTSGRRDTQYF
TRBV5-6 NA CASSIWRGSREKLFF
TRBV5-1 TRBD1 CASSRGQGAREKLFF
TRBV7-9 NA CASSQSEAETQYF
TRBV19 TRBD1 CASSAYRGASTDTQYF
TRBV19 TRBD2 CASSDRTSRIYEQYF
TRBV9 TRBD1 CASSVGQTGELFF
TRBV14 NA CASSQSVSRGHVCIIGVKVGPQHF
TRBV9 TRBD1 CASSVEGAGQYEQYF
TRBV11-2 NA CASSLLGYEQYF